These 29 T cell receptor beta chains were all obtained from the same sample, sequenced in a study of blood T cell repertoires in COVID-19. Measured with immunoSEQ multiplex PCR; TCRdb has only the in-frame clones, and not every one. The sample lists more than 200,000 clones, more than 65% occurring once. The sequencing sample was made of peripheral blood. Receptors were obtained from a woman aged 40 to 50 with active or convalescent COVID-19.

The chain uses TRBV29-1 and TRBJ2-6; D remains ambiguous. Trimming shortened V by 2 bases and J by 0 bases, and 2 bases separated the two germline ends. This CDR3 has 13 amino acids. Germline CDR1 and CDR2: SQVTM and ANQGSEA. The CDR3 region has the DNA TGCAGCGTTGAACGCTCTGGGGCCAACGTCCTGACTTTC. It specifies CSVERSGANVLTF. Drawing the rest from reference TRBV29-1 and TRBJ2-6, the complete variable domain is SAVISQKPSRDICQRGTSLTIQCQVDSQVTMMFWYRQQPGQSLTLIATANQGSEATYESGFVIDKFPISRPNLTFSTLTVSNMSPEDSSIYLCSVERSGANVLTFGAGSRLTVL.

The chain uses TRBV19 and TRBJ1-6; D not resolved. The V gene's germline CDR1 is LNHDA and CDR2 SQIVND (reference sequence). The CDR3 is 13 residues long. The ends were cut back, 0 bases at V and 8 bases at J, with 5 bases in the middle. CDR3 bases: TGTGCCAGTAGTATAGATCGGGATTCACCCCTCCACTTT. Protein: CASSIDRDSPLHF.

The rearrangement uses TRBV29-1 and TRBJ1-2; D might be TRBD1 (5 bases). The germline CDR1 and CDR2 sequences are SQVTM and ANQGSEA. V lost 6 bases, J lost 4 bases, and 18 bases lay in between. This CDR3 comprises 14 residues. CDR3 residues: CSVGGPNSPYGYTF. The CDR3 bases are TGCAGCGTCGGGGGACCTAACTCCCCCTATGGCTACACCTTC. Looking up the rest from reference TRBV29-1 and TRBJ1-2 gives the full variable domain: SAVISQKPSRDICQRGTSLTIQCQVDSQVTMMFWYRQQPGQSLTLIATANQGSEATYESGFVIDKFPISRPNLTFSTLTVSNMSPEDSSIYLCSVGGPNSPYGYTFGSGTRLTVV.

CDR3 in amino acids: CATRQGSGNTIYF. In nucleotides, the CDR3 is TGTGCCACGAGACAGGGGTCCGGAAACACCATATATTTT. The genes are TRBV19 and TRBJ1-3; 8 bases agree with TRBD1. Per germline, CDR1 LNHDA and CDR2 SQIVND (reference sequence). The CDR3 runs 13 residues. V lost 10 bases to trimming and J lost 4 bases; unmatched junction nucleotides: 6.

The rearrangement joins TRBV5-1 to TRBJ1-2, with D perhaps matching TRBD1 (6 bases). Looked up from germline, CDR1 is SGHRS and CDR2 is YFSETQ. This CDR3 is 12 amino acids long. The V gene lost 4 bases and the J gene lost 7 bases, with 11 bases spanning the gap. DNA for the CDR3: TGCGCCAGCAGCACTACAGGGCCTGGCTACACCTTC. Amino acid sequence: CASSTTGPGYTF.

The chain is built from TRBV4-1 and TRBJ2-5; the match to TRBD2 covers 8 bases. Trimming at V came to 0 bases and at J to 2 bases, leaving 5 bases not matched to a gene. CDR1 MGHRA and CDR2 YSYEKL come from the germline V gene. CDR3 length: 16 amino acids. CDR3 sequence (DNA): TGCGCCAGCAGCCAAGATCAGCGGGGGTTTCAAGAGACCCAGTACTTC. It translates to CASSQDQRGFQETQYF.

The chain combines TRBV6-2 or TRBV6-3 with TRBJ2-3, with D unresolved. There are 12 residues in the CDR3. From germline, CDR1 is MNHEY and CDR2 SVGEGT. The germline V and J ends were trimmed by 2 bases and 5 bases, with 5 bases remaining between them. The CDR3 region is CASSYRVDTQYF. CDR3 nucleotides: TGTGCCAGCAGTTACAGAGTAGATACGCAGTATTTT.

The chain combines TRBV11-2 with TRBJ2-7; 11 nucleotides align to TRBD1. Per the germline V gene, CDR1 is SGHAT and CDR2 is FQNNGV. V lost 1 base to trimming and J lost 5 bases; unmatched junction nucleotides: 4. The CDR3 spans 15 residues. The CDR3 protein is CASSLGGTGGHEQYF. DNA for the CDR3: TGTGCCAGCAGCTTAGGTGGGACAGGGGGTCACGAGCAGTACTTC.

The CDR3, as DNA: TGTGCCAGCAGTGAGTTGTCGGGAGTAAGCCAGCCCCAGCATTTT. Amino acid sequence: CASSELSGVSQPQHF. This rearrangement joins TRBV6-1 to TRBJ1-5; D remains unclear. This CDR3 spans 15 amino acids. V was cut by 3 bases and J by 7 bases, with 16 bases left in between. Germline V gene sequence: CDR1 MNHNS, CDR2 SASEGT.

V is TRBV29-1 and J is TRBJ2-1; 7 bases are shared with TRBD1. CDR3 length: 13 amino acids. V lost 7 bases and J lost 3; bases outside the gene matches: 6. Germline CDR1 SQVTM, CDR2 ANQGSEA. The CDR3 protein is CSARDSLYNEQFF. The DNA of the CDR3 is TGCAGCGCCCGGGACAGCCTCTACAATGAGCAGTTCTTC.

The DNA of the CDR3 is TGCAGCGTTGACAGGAACACTGAAGCTTTCTTT. It codes for CSVDRNTEAFF. V and J are TRBV29-1 and TRBJ1-1; D ambiguous. V gave up 3 bases and J gave up 1 base, with 3 bases separating them. The CDR3 is 11 residues long. Looked up from germline, CDR1 is SQVTM and CDR2 is ANQGSEA.

This chain connects TRBV3-1 (or the pseudogene TRBV3-2) to TRBJ2-1, with 9 bases matching TRBD2. Looked up from germline, CDR1 is LGHDT and CDR2 is YNNKEL (reference sequence). J lost 3 bases, V lost 1 base, and 4 bases had no gene match. This CDR3 is built from 16 residues. The CDR3 is CASSQVSGGRYNEQFF. The CDR3 nucleotides read TGTGCCAGCAGCCAAGTGAGCGGGGGGCGCTACAATGAGCAGTTCTTC.

J is TRBJ1-2 and V is TRBV5-1; a weak D match, TRBD1 (6 bases). Germline CDR1 is SGHRS and CDR2 is YFSETQ. V was clipped by 0 bases and J by 5 bases, with 17 bases between them. The CDR3 has 16 residues. CDR3 sequence: CASSLDPTGIWYGYTF. The DNA for the CDR3 is TGCGCCAGCAGCTTGGACCCGACAGGAATATGGTATGGCTACACCTTC. Full variable domain (remainder filled in from reference TRBV5-1 and TRBJ1-2): KAGVTQTPRYLIKTRGQQVTLSCSPISGHRSVSWYQQTPGQGLQFLFEYFSETQRNKGNFPGRFSGRQFSNSRSEMNVSTLELGDSALYLCASSLDPTGIWYGYTFGSGTRLTVV.

J is TRBJ1-6 and V is TRBV6-1, with no clear D. Germline V lookup: CDR1 MNHNS, CDR2 SASEGT. V was cut by 2 bases and J by 10 bases, with 3 bases left in between. This CDR3 spans 11 amino acids. The CDR3 here is CASSEQSPLHF. CDR3 sequence (DNA): TGTGCCAGCAGTGAACAATCACCCCTCCACTTT.

The genes are TRBV7-8 and TRBJ1-5, with 7 bases fitting TRBD1. Germline V gives CDR1 SGHVS, CDR2 FQNEAQ. With V trimmed by 5 bases and J by 4 bases, 14 bases remained unmatched. The CDR3 covers 17 residues. CDR3 in amino acids: CASSTRPRGQKNQPQHF. CDR3 DNA: TGTGCCAGCAGCACCCGGCCTCGGGGACAGAAAAATCAGCCCCAGCATTTT.

The chain carries TRBV30 and TRBJ1-3; no clear D gene. V lost 3 bases and J 4 bases, leaving 13 bases between the germline ends. Germline values: CDR1 GTSNPN, CDR2 SVGIG (reference sequence). This CDR3 has 14 residues. The CDR3 sequence: CAWSGVVLGNTIYF. CDR3 DNA sequence: TGTGCCTGGAGCGGGGTTGTGTTGGGAAACACCATATATTTT.

This clone came up a few times. The chain employs TRBV28 and TRBJ1-5; D call uncertain. CDR3 length: 18 amino acids. Germline V gives CDR1 MDHEN, CDR2 SYDVKM. With 2 bases removed from V and 0 bases from J, the gap between germline ends came to 17 bases. This chain's CDR3 is CASSLRQTWAYSNQPQHF. CDR3 nucleotide sequence: TGTGCCAGCAGTTTAAGGCAGACCTGGGCCTATAGCAATCAGCCCCAGCATTTT.

The chain joins TRBV7-9 to TRBJ2-3; D possibly corresponds to TRBD2 (5 bases). V shed 0 bases and J shed 8 bases, with 6 bases lying between them. From germline, CDR1 is SEHNR and CDR2 FQNEAQ (reference sequence). This CDR3 is 12 amino acids long. CDR3 in DNA: TGTGCCAGCAGCTTAGCAGAGGGTACGCAGTATTTT. As protein: CASSLAEGTQYF.

The chain carries TRBV24-1 and TRBJ2-5; 7 nucleotides agree with TRBD1. The germline V gene has CDR1 KGHDR and CDR2 SFDVKD. V was clipped by 3 bases and J by 3 bases; unmatched bases: 6. This CDR3 contains 15 residues. CDR3 nucleotides: TGTGCCACCAGTGATCCGACAGGGATGGAAGAGACCCAGTACTTC. It codes for CATSDPTGMEETQYF.

In its sample, this clone was seen a few times. J is TRBJ1-2 and V is TRBV15; D is unclear. There are 15 residues in the CDR3. V lost 1 base to trimming and J lost 2 bases, with 11 bases between them. Germline V gene data show CDR1 as LNHNV and CDR2 as YYDKDF (reference sequence). CDR3 sequence reads: CATSRGRTGNYGYTF. The DNA for the CDR3 is TGTGCCACCAGCAGAGGCCGGACGGGAAACTATGGCTACACCTTC.

Only a few counts were recorded for this clone. The chain recombines TRBV19 with TRBJ1-6; D might be TRBD1 (5 bases). Germline assignment: CDR1 LNHDA and CDR2 SQIVND (reference sequence). The ends were cut back, 6 bases at V and 8 bases at J, with 20 bases in the middle. This CDR3 has 16 amino acids. The CDR3 protein is CASSTTGQGLYSPLHF. In DNA, the CDR3 is TGTGCCAGTAGCACTACGGGCCAGGGACTATATTCACCCCTCCACTTT.

This chain connects TRBV4-1 to TRBJ1-1, with 8 bases fitting TRBD1. V gave up 3 bases and J gave up 5 bases; unmatched junction bases: 11. Germline CDR1 is MGHRA and CDR2 is YSYEKL. The CDR3 extends over 16 amino acids. CDR3 nucleotides: TGCGCCAGCAGCCACCCAGGGGCAGGGGGCTATACTGAAGCTTTCTTT. It specifies CASSHPGAGGYTEAFF.

J is TRBJ1-1 and V is TRBV25-1; D uncertain. Looked up from germline, CDR1 is MGHDK and CDR2 is SYGVNS. This CDR3 is 16 amino acids long. V gave up 1 base and J gave up 1 base, with 13 bases separating them. The CDR3 DNA reads TGTGCCAGCAGTGAATTGGGGATCGGGAGGAACACTGAAGCTTTCTTT. Translation: CASSELGIGRNTEAFF.

This chain uses TRBV5-6 with TRBJ2-5; 11 bases agree with TRBD2. The CDR3 has 15 residues. The V segment lost 5 bases and the J segment 5 bases; nucleotides outside the gene matches: 8. The germline CDR1 and CDR2 sequences are SGHDT and YYEEEE. CDR3 residues: CASSHVAGGRETQYF. As DNA, the CDR3 is TGTGCCAGCAGTCACGTAGCGGGGGGGCGTGAGACCCAGTACTTC.

The chain couples TRBV5-5 to TRBJ1-2; TRBD1 matches 9 bases. J lost 6 bases, V lost 4 bases, and 10 bases had no gene match. Germline CDR1 SGHKS, CDR2 YYEKEE (reference sequence). This CDR3 spans 15 amino acids. The CDR3 is CASSGNPGDRDGYTF. The CDR3 DNA reads TGTGCCAGCAGCGGAAATCCGGGGGACAGGGATGGCTACACCTTC.

The chain employs TRBV5-1 and TRBJ2-7; 8 bases match TRBD1. The CDR3 runs to 16 residues. Germline CDR1 and CDR2: SGHRS and YFSETQ. With 1 base clipped from V and 1 base from J, the junction kept 7 bases outside the gene matches. The CDR3 DNA reads TGCGCCAGCAGCTTGACCATCGGGACAGGTTCCTACGAGCAGTACTTC. Translating it yields CASSLTIGTGSYEQYF.

CDR3 loop: CSVSQIAGGYYNEQFF. The CDR3 DNA reads TGCAGCGTTAGTCAGATAGCGGGGGGGTATTACAATGAGCAGTTCTTC. The V call is TRBV29-1, the J call TRBJ2-1; 11 positions match TRBD2. Trimming at V came to 5 bases and at J to 4 bases, leaving 10 bases not matched to a gene. Per germline, CDR1 SQVTM and CDR2 ANQGSEA. The CDR3 is 16 amino acids.

The V and J genes are TRBV19 and TRBJ1-2; no clear D. Trimming took off 2 bases at V and 5 bases at J, with 6 bases between the two ends. Germline-derived CDR1 and CDR2 are LNHDA and SQIVND (reference sequence). This CDR3 contains 12 residues. The CDR3 sequence: CASSIRGYGYTF. As DNA, the CDR3 is TGTGCCAGTAGTATACGCGGGTATGGCTACACCTTC.

The chain is built from TRBV13 and TRBJ2-7; 10 nucleotides align to TRBD1. V was clipped by 5 bases and J by 2 bases; unmatched bases: 3. Germline lookup yields CDR1 PRHDT and CDR2 FYEKMQ (reference sequence). The CDR3 sequence is 14 residues long. CDR3 DNA sequence: TGTGCCAGCAGCGCAGGACAGGGGGCCTACGAGCAGTACGTC. As protein: CASSAGQGAYEQYV.